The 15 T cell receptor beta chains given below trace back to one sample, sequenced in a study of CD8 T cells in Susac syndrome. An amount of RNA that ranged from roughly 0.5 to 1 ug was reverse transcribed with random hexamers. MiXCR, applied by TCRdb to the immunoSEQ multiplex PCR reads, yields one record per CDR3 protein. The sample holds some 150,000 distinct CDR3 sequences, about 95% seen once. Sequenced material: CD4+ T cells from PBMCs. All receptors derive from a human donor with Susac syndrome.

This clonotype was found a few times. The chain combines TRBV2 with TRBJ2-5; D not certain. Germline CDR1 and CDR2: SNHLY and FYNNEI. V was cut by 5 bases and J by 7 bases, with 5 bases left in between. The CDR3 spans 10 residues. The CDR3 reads CASSSGTQYF. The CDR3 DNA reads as TGTGCCAGCAGTTCCGGGACCCAGTACTTC. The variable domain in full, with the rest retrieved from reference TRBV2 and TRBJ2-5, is EPEVTQTPSHQVTQMGQEVILRCVPISNHLYFYWYRQILGQKVEFLVSFYNNEISEKSEIFDDQFSVERPDGSNFTLKIRSTKLEDSAMYFCASSSGTQYFGPGTRLLVL.

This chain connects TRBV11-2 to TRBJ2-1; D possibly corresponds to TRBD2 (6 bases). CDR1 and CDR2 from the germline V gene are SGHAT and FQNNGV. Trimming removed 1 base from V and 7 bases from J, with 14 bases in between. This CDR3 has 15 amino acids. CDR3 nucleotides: TGTGCCAGCAGCTTAGTACCGGGGGATACAAATGAGCAGTTCTTC. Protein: CASSLVPGDTNEQFF.

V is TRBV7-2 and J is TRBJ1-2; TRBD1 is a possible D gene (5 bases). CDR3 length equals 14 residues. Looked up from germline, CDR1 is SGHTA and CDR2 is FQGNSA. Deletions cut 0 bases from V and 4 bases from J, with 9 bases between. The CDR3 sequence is CASSLAQGAYGYTF. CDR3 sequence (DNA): TGTGCCAGCAGCTTAGCGCAGGGAGCCTATGGCTACACCTTC.

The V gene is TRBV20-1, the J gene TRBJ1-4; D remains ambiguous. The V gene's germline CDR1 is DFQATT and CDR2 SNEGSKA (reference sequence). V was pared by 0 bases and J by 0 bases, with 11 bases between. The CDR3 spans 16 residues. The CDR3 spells CSARDARFSTNEKLFF. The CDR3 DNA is TGCAGTGCTAGAGATGCACGGTTCTCAACTAATGAAAAACTGTTTTTT.

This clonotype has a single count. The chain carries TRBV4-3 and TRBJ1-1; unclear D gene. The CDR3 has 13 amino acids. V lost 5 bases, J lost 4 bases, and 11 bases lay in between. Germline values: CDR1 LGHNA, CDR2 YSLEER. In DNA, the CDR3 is TGCGCCAGCAGCGATCGTGGGAGCACTGAAGCTTTCTTT. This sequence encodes CASSDRGSTEAFF.

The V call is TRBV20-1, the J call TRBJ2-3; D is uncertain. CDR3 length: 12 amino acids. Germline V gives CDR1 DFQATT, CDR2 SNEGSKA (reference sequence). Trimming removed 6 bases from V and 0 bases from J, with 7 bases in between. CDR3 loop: CSAPTSTDTQYF. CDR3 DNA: TGCAGTGCGCCGACGAGCACAGATACGCAGTATTTT.

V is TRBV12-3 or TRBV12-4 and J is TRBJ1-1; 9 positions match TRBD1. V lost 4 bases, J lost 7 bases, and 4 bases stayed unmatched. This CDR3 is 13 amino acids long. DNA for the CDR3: TGTGCCAGCAGTTGGGACAGGGATCTTGAAGCTTTCTTT. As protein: CASSWDRDLEAFF.

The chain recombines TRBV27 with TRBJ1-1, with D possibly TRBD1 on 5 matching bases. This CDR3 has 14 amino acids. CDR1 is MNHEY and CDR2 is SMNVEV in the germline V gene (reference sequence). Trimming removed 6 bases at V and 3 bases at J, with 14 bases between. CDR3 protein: CASRDPGLHTEAFF. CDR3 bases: TGTGCCAGCAGAGACCCAGGGTTGCACACTGAAGCTTTCTTT.

In DNA form, the CDR3 reads TGTGCCAGCTCACCAACGGGGGGCGGCACTGAAGCTTTCTTT. It encodes CASSPTGGGTEAFF. The chain is built from TRBV18 and TRBJ1-1; weak D call: TRBD1 (6 bases). Germline values: CDR1 KGHSH, CDR2 LQKENI. This CDR3 has 14 residues. Trimming took 2 bases from V and 4 from J, leaving 11 bases between them.

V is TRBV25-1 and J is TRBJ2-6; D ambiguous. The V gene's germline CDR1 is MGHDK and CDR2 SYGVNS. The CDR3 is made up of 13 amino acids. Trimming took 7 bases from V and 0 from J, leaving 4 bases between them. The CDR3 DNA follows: TGTGCCAGCACGCCCTCTGGGGCCAACGTCCTGACTTTC. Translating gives CASTPSGANVLTF.

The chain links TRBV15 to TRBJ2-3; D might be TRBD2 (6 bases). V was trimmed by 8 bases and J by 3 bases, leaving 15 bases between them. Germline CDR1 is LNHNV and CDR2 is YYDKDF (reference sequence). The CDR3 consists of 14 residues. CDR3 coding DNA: TGTGCCACCCTAGACCCAGCGGGTACAGATACGCAGTATTTT. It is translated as CATLDPAGTDTQYF. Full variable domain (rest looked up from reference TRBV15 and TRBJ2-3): DAMVIQNPRYQVTQFGKPVTLSCSQTLNHNVMYWYQQKSSQAPKLLFHYYDKDFNNEADTPDNFQSRRPNTSFCFLDIRSPGLGDTAMYLCATLDPAGTDTQYFGPGTRLTVL.

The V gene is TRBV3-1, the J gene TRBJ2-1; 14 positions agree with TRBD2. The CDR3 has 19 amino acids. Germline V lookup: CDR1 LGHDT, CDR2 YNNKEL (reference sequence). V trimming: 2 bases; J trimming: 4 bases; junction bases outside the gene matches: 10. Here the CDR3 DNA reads TGTGCCAGCAGCCAACGAGGGACTAGCGGGGGTCCCCTTTACAATGAGCAGTTCTTC. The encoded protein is CASSQRGTSGGPLYNEQFF.

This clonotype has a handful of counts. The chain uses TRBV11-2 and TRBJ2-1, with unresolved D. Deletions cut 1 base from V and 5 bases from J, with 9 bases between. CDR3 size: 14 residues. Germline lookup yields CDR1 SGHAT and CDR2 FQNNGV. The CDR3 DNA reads TGTGCCAGCAGCTTAGGGGCTATCAACAATGAGCAGTTCTTC. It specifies CASSLGAINNEQFF.

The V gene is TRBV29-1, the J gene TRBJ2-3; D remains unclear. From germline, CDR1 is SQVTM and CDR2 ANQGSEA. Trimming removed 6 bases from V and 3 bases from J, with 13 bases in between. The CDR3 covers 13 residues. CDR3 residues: CSVPGPDTDTQYF. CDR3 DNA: TGCAGCGTCCCCGGGCCGGATACAGATACGCAGTATTTT.

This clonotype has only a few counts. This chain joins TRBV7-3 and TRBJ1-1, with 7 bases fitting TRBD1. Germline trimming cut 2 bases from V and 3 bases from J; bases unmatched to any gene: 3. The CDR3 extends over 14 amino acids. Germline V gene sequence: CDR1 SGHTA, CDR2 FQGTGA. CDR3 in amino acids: CASSLARGDTEAFF. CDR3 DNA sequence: TGTGCCAGCAGCTTAGCCAGGGGGGACACTGAAGCTTTCTTT.